This T cell receptor beta chain was sequenced in a study of control samples from healthy donors and cancer patients. The germline CDR1 and CDR2 sequences are MRHNA and SNTAGT. V lost 6 bases to trimming and J lost 2 bases; unmatched junction nucleotides: 5. The CDR3 runs 14 residues. This clone appeared once. The repertoire was sequenced with immunoSEQ multiplex PCR; TCRdb's copy has only in-frame clones and lacks some. The repertoire holds about 140,000 clones, 92% seen once, with 11% in the top ten. The specimen was blood. This receptor was identified in a young man in good health. The chain joins TRBV6-4 to TRBJ1-1; TRBD1 matches at 8 bases. In nucleotides, the CDR3 is TGTGCCAGCAGCCCCGGGACAGGCAACACTGAAGCTTTCTTT. Translated: CASSPGTGNTEAFF.